Sequencing of this T cell receptor beta chain was carried out in a study of T cells in Graves' hyperthyroidism and ophthalmopathy. Study-wide background: Peripheral blood was taken when the disease was first diagnosed, before any treatment began. Study-level points and caveats: Most thyroid clonotypes that were expanded above 0.001 also turned up in blood.

Points on this clonotype: The target antigen is unknown.

Exclusion of patients followed from uncontrolled infection, other autoimmune disease, pregnancy or lactation. V lost 4 bases to trimming and J lost 5 bases, with 8 bases between them. The CDR3 has 13 residues. The V gene's germline CDR1 is MNHEY and CDR2 SMNVEV (reference sequence). Amplification of TCR beta CDR3 regions used RNA as the template. The TCR CDR3 first-round RT-PCR relied on the HTBI primer set. One entry per CDR3 protein, called by TCRdb with MiXCR from the multiplex PCR reads. The sample lists some 360,000 distinct CDR3 sequences; 15% to 20% were seen once. The sequenced sample consisted of blood. The origin of this receptor is a woman aged 40 to 50 with Graves' ophthalmopathy. The rearrangement uses TRBV27 and TRBJ2-2; D remains unclear. The CDR3 DNA is TGTGCCAGCAGTTCTCGTCGTACCGGGGAGCTGTTTTTT. This codes for CASSSRRTGELFF.